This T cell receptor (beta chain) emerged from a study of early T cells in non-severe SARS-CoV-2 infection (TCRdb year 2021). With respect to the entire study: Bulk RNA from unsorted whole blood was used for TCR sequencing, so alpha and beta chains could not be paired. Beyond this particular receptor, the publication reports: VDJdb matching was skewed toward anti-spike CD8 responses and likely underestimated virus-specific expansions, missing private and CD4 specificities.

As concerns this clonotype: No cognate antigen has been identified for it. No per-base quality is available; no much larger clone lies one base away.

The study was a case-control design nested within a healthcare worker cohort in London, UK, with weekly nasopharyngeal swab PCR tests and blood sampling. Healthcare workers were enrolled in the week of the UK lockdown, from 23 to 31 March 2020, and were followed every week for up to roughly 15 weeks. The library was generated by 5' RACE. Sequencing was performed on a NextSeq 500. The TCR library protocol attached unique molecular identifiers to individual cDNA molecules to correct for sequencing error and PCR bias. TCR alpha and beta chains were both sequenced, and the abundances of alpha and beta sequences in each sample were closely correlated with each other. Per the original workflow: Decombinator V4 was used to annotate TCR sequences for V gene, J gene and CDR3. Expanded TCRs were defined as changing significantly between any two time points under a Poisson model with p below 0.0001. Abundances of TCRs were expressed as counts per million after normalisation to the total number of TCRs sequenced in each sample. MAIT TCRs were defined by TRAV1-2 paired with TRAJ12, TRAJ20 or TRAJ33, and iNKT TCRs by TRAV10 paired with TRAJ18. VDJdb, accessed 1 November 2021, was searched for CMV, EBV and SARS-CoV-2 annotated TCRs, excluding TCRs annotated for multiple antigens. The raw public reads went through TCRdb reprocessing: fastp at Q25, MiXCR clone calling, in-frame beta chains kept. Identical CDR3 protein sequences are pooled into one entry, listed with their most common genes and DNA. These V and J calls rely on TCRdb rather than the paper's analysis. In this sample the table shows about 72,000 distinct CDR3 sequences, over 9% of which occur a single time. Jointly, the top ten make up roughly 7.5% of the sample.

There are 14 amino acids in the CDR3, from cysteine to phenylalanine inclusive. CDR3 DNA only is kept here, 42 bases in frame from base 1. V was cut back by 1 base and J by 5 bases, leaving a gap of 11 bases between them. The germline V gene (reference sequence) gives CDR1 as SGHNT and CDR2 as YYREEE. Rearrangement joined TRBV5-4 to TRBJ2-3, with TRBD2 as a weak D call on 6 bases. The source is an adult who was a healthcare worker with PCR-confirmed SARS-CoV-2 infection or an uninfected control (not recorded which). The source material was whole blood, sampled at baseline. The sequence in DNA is TGTGCCAGCAGCTTGAATCGGGGGATAGATACGCAGTATTTT. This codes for CASSLNRGIDTQYF.